The 12 T cell receptor beta chains reported below all come from one sample, sequenced in a study of blood T cell repertoires in COVID-19. Produced via immunoSEQ multiplex PCR; TCRdb's table is partial and in-frame only. The sample gives roughly 190,000 clones, less than 85% of which show up once; 4% to 6.5% is in the top ten. The sample consisted of PBMCs or T cells enriched from blood (not recorded which). The receptors were gathered from a woman aged 55-75 years with acute COVID-19.

This clone was detected only once. The rearrangement uses TRBV19 and TRBJ2-2; TRBD2 might be the D (5 bases). Between the trimmed V and J ends, which lost 9 bases and 7 bases, there was a span of 24 bases. The V gene's germline CDR1 is LNHDA and CDR2 SQIVND (reference sequence). This CDR3 has 16 residues. This CDR3 reads CASHTGPLRRSGELFF. The CDR3 coding sequence is TGTGCCAGCCATACCGGACCGCTGAGGAGGAGCGGGGAGCTGTTTTTT.

The rearrangement uses TRBV6-5 and TRBJ2-7; 9 bases agree with TRBD1. The V gene end was trimmed by 8 bases and the J gene end by 7 bases; junction bases not matched to a gene: 9. CDR1 is MNHEY and CDR2 is SVGAGI in the germline V gene. The CDR3 totals 13 residues. In DNA form, the CDR3 reads TGTGCCAGCGACCGGGACAGGGCTCGGGAGCAGTACTTC. Translation: CASDRDRAREQYF.

The genes are TRBV7-2 and TRBJ2-3, with 7 nucleotides matching TRBD2. The CDR3 spans 15 residues. Germline CDR1 reads SGHTA; CDR2 reads FQGNSA. Trimming cost V 3 bases and J 1 base; bases outside gene matches: 4. The CDR3 bases are TGTGCCAGCAGCTTTCGAGCGGGGCGCACAGATACGCAGTATTTT. Amino acids: CASSFRAGRTDTQYF.

This clone is a singleton in its sample. The gene calls are TRBV5-1 and TRBJ1-3, with D tentatively TRBD1 (5 bases). Trimming cost V 0 bases and J 4 bases, with 11 bases left between them. Germline loops: CDR1 SGHRS, CDR2 YFSETQ. CDR3 length equals 15 residues. Here the CDR3 reads CASSLGIQGGNTIYF. Written as DNA, the CDR3 is TGCGCCAGCAGCTTGGGTATCCAGGGAGGAAACACCATATATTTT.

This sequence joins TRBV10-1 and TRBJ1-5, with D hard to call. CDR3 size: 11 residues. Between the trimmed V and J ends, which lost 8 bases and 7 bases, there was a span of 9 bases. Germline V gene sequence: CDR1 WNHNN, CDR2 SYGVQD (reference sequence). CDR3 amino acids: CASGRGQPQHF. CDR3 in DNA: TGCGCCAGCGGAAGAGGCCAGCCCCAGCATTTT.

The V call is TRBV29-1, the J call TRBJ1-1; D may be TRBD1 (6 bases). This CDR3 has 12 residues. Trimming pared 5 bases from V and 1 base from J, leaving 8 bases between. Germline V gene lookup returns CDR1 SQVTM and CDR2 ANQGSEA. The CDR3 DNA sequence: TGCAGCGTTTCACAGGGGAACACTGAAGCTTTCTTT. Translation gives CSVSQGNTEAFF.

V is TRBV4-1 and J is TRBJ2-1; TRBD2 aligns across 9 bases. This CDR3 comprises 15 residues. Germline values: CDR1 MGHRA, CDR2 YSYEKL. The V segment lost 4 bases and the J segment 6 bases; nucleotides outside the gene matches: 7. The CDR3 protein is CASSPIAGASNEQFF. In DNA form, the CDR3 reads TGCGCCAGCAGCCCTATAGCGGGGGCTAGCAATGAGCAGTTCTTC.

The rearrangement uses TRBV7-2 and TRBJ2-7, with TRBD2 matching 11 bases. Germline CDR1 reads SGHTA; CDR2 reads FQGNSA. This CDR3 contains 15 residues. Losses at the gene ends were 3 bases for V and 6 bases for J; bases not matched to a gene: 7. This CDR3 is CASSFDVLAGGEQYF. DNA for the CDR3: TGTGCCAGCAGCTTTGACGTCCTAGCGGGAGGCGAGCAGTACTTC.

The chain combines TRBV4-2 with TRBJ1-2; TRBD1 might be the D (5 bases). The germline V and J ends were trimmed by 1 base and 1 base, with 10 bases remaining between them. The CDR3 consists of 15 residues. Germline CDR1 and CDR2: LGHNA and YNFKEQ. The CDR3 reads CASSQGDSFNYGYTF. In DNA, the CDR3 is TGTGCCAGCAGCCAAGGAGACAGTTTTAACTATGGCTACACCTTC.

The V call is TRBV3-1 (or the pseudogene TRBV3-2), the J call TRBJ2-7; 10 positions match TRBD2. The CDR3 is 14 amino acids. V gave up 5 bases and J gave up 6 bases; unmatched junction bases: 7. Germline assignment: CDR1 LGHDT and CDR2 YNNKEL (reference sequence). The DNA for the CDR3 is TGTGCCAGCAGCTCTGGGACTAGCGAGGCCGAGCAGTACTTC. Amino acids: CASSSGTSEAEQYF.

This clone has more than one count but fewer than ten. The genes are TRBV5-1 and TRBJ1-1; 10 bases are shared with TRBD1. CDR1 is SGHRS, CDR2 YFSETQ, per germline. With V trimmed by 1 base and J by 5 bases, 5 bases remained unmatched. CDR3 length: 15 amino acids. DNA for the CDR3: TGCGCCAGCAGCTTGTTCGGACAGGGGGGAACTGAAGCTTTCTTT. It translates to CASSLFGQGGTEAFF.

CDR3 loop: CASSPLSSGLTGELFF. CDR3 in DNA: TGTGCCAGCTCACCCCTTTCCAGCGGTTTAACCGGGGAGCTGTTTTTT. V gene TRBV18 combines with J gene TRBJ2-2, with a tentative D call TRBD2 (5 bases). CDR1 is KGHSH and CDR2 is LQKENI in the germline V gene. Trimming cost V 3 bases and J 5 bases, with 16 bases left between them. CDR3 length equals 16 residues.